The 25 T cell receptor beta chains below come from one sample, sequenced in a study of T cells of healthy individuals. TCRdb reprocessed the 5' RACE reads with MiXCR, giving one entry per CDR3 protein. This table holds around 100,000 distinct CDR3 sequences, under 20% found once. The receptors come from a human donor in good health.

The chain uses TRBV14 and TRBJ2-2; D might be TRBD1 or TRBD2, each matching 6 bases. V dropped 4 bases and J dropped 1 base, with 16 bases sitting between them. The CDR3 is made up of 17 amino acids. Germline loops: CDR1 SGHDN, CDR2 FVKESK. CDR3 sequence: CASSRSGAEKNTGELFF. The CDR3 DNA is TGTGCCAGCAGCCGGTCGGGGGCCGAGAAGAACACCGGGGAGCTGTTTTTT. Complete variable domain (other parts from reference TRBV14 and TRBJ2-2): EAGVTQFPSHSVIEKGQTVTLRCDPISGHDNLYWYRRVMGKEIKFLLHFVKESKQDESGMPNNRFLAERTGGTYSTLKVQPAELEDSGVYFCASSRSGAEKNTGELFFGEGSRLTVL.

This clonotype was detected only a few times. The rearrangement joins TRBV11-2 to TRBJ1-6, with TRBD1 matching 9 bases. Unmatched junction bases numbered 5, after V lost 5 bases and J lost 6 bases. The germline CDR1 and CDR2 sequences are SGHAT and FQNNGV. CDR3 length equals 15 residues. CDR3 sequence: CASSAQGARNSPLHF. The DNA of the CDR3 is TGTGCCAGCAGCGCACAGGGGGCTCGTAATTCACCCCTCCACTTT.

V gene TRBV7-9 combines with J gene TRBJ2-3; perhaps D is TRBD1 or TRBD2 (5 bases each). The CDR3 is 16 residues long. CDR1 is SEHNR and CDR2 is FQNEAQ in the germline V gene (reference sequence). V was cut by 2 bases and J by 6 bases, with 18 bases left in between. CDR3 DNA sequence: TGTGCCAGCAGCTTATCCTTGAGGGGCGGAGAGGATACGCAGTATTTT. Translated, it gives CASSLSLRGGEDTQYF.

This clonotype was counted ten times or more. This chain connects TRBV4-1 to TRBJ2-1; 8 nucleotides match TRBD1. The CDR3 spans 16 residues. V lost 1 base and J lost 9; bases outside the gene matches: 11. Germline CDR1 and CDR2: MGHRA and YSYEKL. The CDR3 protein is CASSQAQRTGSPEQFF. In nucleotides, the CDR3 is TGCGCCAGCAGCCAAGCTCAAAGGACAGGGAGCCCTGAGCAGTTCTTC.

This clonotype was recorded many times. V and J are TRBV6-2 or TRBV6-3 and TRBJ1-5; no clear D gene. The CDR3 is made up of 14 amino acids. With 7 bases removed from V and 4 bases from J, the gap between germline ends came to 14 bases. The germline CDR1 and CDR2 sequences are MNHEY and SVGEGT. The CDR3, as DNA: TGTGCCAGCACCTCCCGTCCGGGGAATCAGCCCCAGCATTTT. It codes for CASTSRPGNQPQHF.

In its sample, this clonotype was seen a few times. V gene TRBV6-1 combines with J gene TRBJ2-2; 7 bases are shared with TRBD1. CDR1 is MNHNS, CDR2 SASEGT, per germline. There are 14 residues in the CDR3. V shed 7 bases and J 5 bases; nucleotides not matched to a gene: 7. The CDR3, as DNA: TGTGCCAGCACCTTGGACAGGACTACCGGGGAGCTGTTTTTT. Translation: CASTLDRTTGELFF.

As concerns this clonotype: This clone may be a read error of a much larger clone one base away. This chain uses TRBV12-3 or TRBV12-4 with TRBJ1-5; 9 bases map to TRBD1. Trimming at V came to 5 bases and at J to 14 bases, leaving 10 bases not matched to a gene. This CDR3 has 13 residues. The CDR3 is CASSPGTGYPKHF. Here the CDR3 DNA reads TGTGCCAGCAGTCCCGGGACAGGGTACCCCAAGCATTTT.

Ten or more counts support this clonotype. This chain connects TRBV28 to TRBJ2-7; 10 nucleotides agree with TRBD2. In germline, CDR1 is MDHEN, CDR2 SYDVKM. CDR3 length: 14 residues. Trimming removed 1 base from V and 5 bases from J; junction bases left unmatched: 2. CDR3 region: CASSLSSGSHEQYF. The CDR3 nucleotides are TGTGCCAGCAGTTTATCTAGCGGGAGCCACGAGCAGTACTTC.

CDR3 bases: TGCAGTGCTAGAGAGTACAGTGATACGCAGTATTTT. Its protein is CSAREYSDTQYF. This chain joins TRBV20-1 and TRBJ2-3; unclear D gene. The V gene's germline CDR1 is DFQATT and CDR2 SNEGSKA (reference sequence). The CDR3 contains 12 residues. Trimming left V 0 bases short and J 6 bases short, with 7 bases between.

This clonotype was seen only once. V usage is TRBV11-2 and J usage is TRBJ2-3, with D perhaps TRBD2 (5 bases). Germline V gene sequence: CDR1 SGHAT, CDR2 FQNNGV. The CDR3 is 16 amino acids. Trimming removed 2 bases at V and 3 bases at J, with 15 bases between. The CDR3 DNA reads as TGTGCCAGCAGCTTAAATAACTACCCGGGAACAGATACGCAGTATTTT. As protein: CASSLNNYPGTDTQYF. Full variable domain (missing parts from reference TRBV11-2 and TRBJ2-3): EAGVAQSPRYKIIEKRQSVAFWCNPISGHATLYWYQQILGQGPKLLIQFQNNGVVDDSQLPKDRFSAERLKGVDSTLKIQPAKLEDSAVYLCASSLNNYPGTDTQYFGPGTRLTVL.

This clonotype was counted only a few times. The chain links TRBV29-1 to TRBJ2-2; 8 positions agree with TRBD1. The CDR3 is 15 residues long. CDR1 and CDR2 from the germline V gene are SQVTM and ANQGSEA. Trimming removed 3 bases from V and 1 base from J; junction bases left unmatched: 4. This CDR3 is CSVDVTGENTGELFF. Written as DNA, the CDR3 is TGCAGCGTTGACGTGACAGGGGAGAACACCGGGGAGCTGTTTTTT.

This clonotype was seen many times. The chain has TRBV20-1 and TRBJ2-7; unclear D gene. This CDR3 spans 10 amino acids. Trimming removed 2 bases at V and 6 bases at J, with 5 bases between. Germline CDR1 and CDR2: DFQATT and SNEGSKA (reference sequence). CDR3 nucleotide sequence: TGCAGTGCTAGAACAAGCGAGCAGTACTTC. Translating it yields CSARTSEQYF.

Ten or more counts support this clonotype. This sequence joins TRBV7-8 and TRBJ1-2, with D possibly matching TRBD1 (5 bases). Germline-derived CDR1 and CDR2 are SGHVS and FQNEAQ. V was shortened by 1 base and J by 8 bases, with 14 bases between the two germline ends. This CDR3 spans 14 amino acids. CDR3 coding DNA: TGTGCCAGCAGCTTAGGGGGCTCTTCGGGAGGCTACACCTTC. It codes for CASSLGGSSGGYTF.

This clonotype was seen repeatedly, ten times or more. The chain is built from TRBV29-1 and TRBJ2-7; 14 nucleotides match TRBD2. With V trimmed by 5 bases and J by 0 bases, 12 bases remained unmatched. Looked up from germline, CDR1 is SQVTM and CDR2 is ANQGSEA. This CDR3 is built from 18 residues. DNA of the CDR3: TGCAGCGTTCTATCCGGGACTAGCGGGAGCTTAAGCTCCTACGAGCAGTACTTC. It specifies CSVLSGTSGSLSSYEQYF.

The genes are TRBV11-1 and TRBJ2-3; 7 nucleotides align to TRBD1. This CDR3 has 15 residues. CDR1 SGHAT and CDR2 FQDESV come from the germline V gene (reference sequence). The J segment lost 0 bases and the V segment lost 5 bases, leaving 5 bases of the junction unmatched. Here the CDR3 DNA reads TGTGCCAGCAGCCCGACAGGGTCTAGCACAGATACGCAGTATTTT. Residues: CASSPTGSSTDTQYF.

This clonotype was seen a few times. The chain couples TRBV10-3 to TRBJ2-7; 11 bases align to TRBD2. The V gene end was trimmed by 4 bases and the J gene end by 3 bases; junction bases not matched to a gene: 8. Germline V lookup: CDR1 ENHRY, CDR2 SYGVKD. The CDR3 is made up of 16 amino acids. CDR3 region: CAISAKLAGAVYEQYF. As DNA, the CDR3 is TGTGCCATCAGTGCGAAACTAGCGGGGGCTGTCTACGAGCAGTACTTC.

This clonotype showed up just a few times. The V gene is TRBV29-1, the J gene TRBJ2-3; D remains ambiguous. This CDR3 has 11 residues. Trimming removed 4 bases at V and 6 bases at J, with 8 bases between. Germline V gene sequence: CDR1 SQVTM, CDR2 ANQGSEA. The CDR3 loop is CSVAESDTQYF. The CDR3 DNA reads as TGCAGCGTTGCTGAATCCGATACGCAGTATTTT.

This chain connects TRBV7-2 to TRBJ2-1; 10 bases line up with TRBD2. Trimming at V came to 5 bases and at J to 3 bases, leaving 4 bases not matched to a gene. CDR1 and CDR2 from the germline V gene are SGHTA and FQGNSA. The CDR3 totals 15 residues. The CDR3 sequence is CASSPLAGVYNEQFF. CDR3 nucleotides: TGTGCCAGCAGCCCCCTAGCGGGGGTCTACAATGAGCAGTTCTTC.

The chain is built from TRBV20-1 and TRBJ2-2; D perhaps matches TRBD2 (5 bases). This CDR3 has 14 residues. Germline V gene data show CDR1 as DFQATT and CDR2 as SNEGSKA (reference sequence). Trimming removed 6 bases at V and 4 bases at J, with 15 bases between. The CDR3 coding sequence is TGCAGTGCCCCAGCGGTTTGGAGCACCGGGGAGCTGTTTTTT. Amino acids: CSAPAVWSTGELFF.

The CDR3 nucleotides read TGCGCCAGCAGCTTGGAATCCCCTAACTATGGCTACACCTTC. Translated: CASSLESPNYGYTF. The chain is built from TRBV5-1 and TRBJ1-2; the D is unclear. Deletions cut 0 bases from V and 0 bases from J, with 6 bases between. Germline V gene data show CDR1 as SGHRS and CDR2 as YFSETQ. The CDR3 spans 14 residues. Combining the CDR3 with reference TRBV5-1 and TRBJ1-2 gives the whole variable domain KAGVTQTPRYLIKTRGQQVTLSCSPISGHRSVSWYQQTPGQGLQFLFEYFSETQRNKGNFPGRFSGRQFSNSRSEMNVSTLELGDSALYLCASSLESPNYGYTFGSGTRLTVV.

The chain combines TRBV7-2 with TRBJ2-5; a weak D match, TRBD1 (5 bases). Germline CDR1 and CDR2: SGHTA and FQGNSA. V was trimmed by 5 bases and J by 1 base, leaving 8 bases between them. This CDR3 has 13 amino acids. In DNA form, the CDR3 reads TGTGCCAGCAGCAAAAGGGGCCAAGAGACCCAGTACTTC. Residues: CASSKRGQETQYF. Filled out from reference TRBV7-2 and TRBJ2-5, the complete variable domain reads GAGVSQSPSNKVTEKGKDVELRCDPISGHTALYWYRQSLGQGLEFLIYFQGNSAPDKSGLPSDRFSAERTGGSVSTLTIQRTQQEDSAVYLCASSKRGQETQYFGPGTRLLVL.

This clonotype was detected only a few times. The chain carries TRBV28 and TRBJ1-5; D remains ambiguous. The V gene's germline CDR1 is MDHEN and CDR2 SYDVKM. V lost 8 bases and J 7 bases, leaving 15 bases between the germline ends. The CDR3 has 13 residues. CDR3 loop: CASCLLSAQPQHF. DNA of the CDR3: TGTGCCAGCTGTCTACTGTCCGCACAGCCCCAGCATTTT.

There are a few counts of this clonotype. This chain uses TRBV20-1 with TRBJ2-7; TRBD2 matches 9 bases. This CDR3 spans 16 amino acids. Germline CDR1 DFQATT, CDR2 SNEGSKA (reference sequence). J lost 1 base, V lost 3 bases, and 10 bases had no gene match. CDR3 nucleotides: TGCAGTGCTAGGTCCCTCATTAGCGGGGGATCCTACGAGCAGTACTTC. Its protein product is CSARSLISGGSYEQYF.

Ten or more counts support this clonotype. CDR3 residues: CSVEDNGSEETQYF. The DNA for the CDR3 is TGCAGCGTTGAAGATAATGGGTCCGAGGAGACCCAGTACTTC. This sequence joins TRBV29-1 and TRBJ2-5; the D is unclear. Germline V gene lookup returns CDR1 SQVTM and CDR2 ANQGSEA. The CDR3 runs 14 residues. Between the trimmed V and J ends, which lost 0 bases and 5 bases, there was a span of 13 bases. The full variable domain, rest sourced from reference TRBV29-1 and TRBJ2-5, is SAVISQKPSRDICQRGTSLTIQCQVDSQVTMMFWYRQQPGQSLTLIATANQGSEATYESGFVIDKFPISRPNLTFSTLTVSNMSPEDSSIYLCSVEDNGSEETQYFGPGTRLLVL.

There are many counts of this clonotype. The chain is built from TRBV7-3 and TRBJ1-6, with TRBD1 identical over 8 bases. Germline V CDR1 and CDR2: SGHTA, FQGTGA. The CDR3 is 14 amino acids. V gave up 5 bases and J gave up 10 bases; unmatched junction bases: 7. In nucleotides, the CDR3 is TGTGCCAGCAGCGCGACAGGGGCCAGATCACCCCTCCACTTT. Translated: CASSATGARSPLHF.